Each of the 6 T cell receptor beta chains below was sequenced from the same sample in a study of control samples from healthy donors and cancer patients. TCRdb's copy holds only in-frame clones and misses some; the assay was immunoSEQ multiplex PCR. This table has about 180,000 clones, 90% to 95% appearing once. The sequenced material came from blood. The receptors were gathered from a woman aged 18-30 years in good health.

V is TRBV6-2 or TRBV6-3 and J is TRBJ2-3, with D perhaps matching TRBD2 (5 bases). The germline V gene has CDR1 MNHEY and CDR2 SVGEGT. This CDR3 has 15 residues. Trimming pared 2 bases from V and 2 bases from J, leaving 11 bases between. The CDR3 DNA follows: TGTGCCAGCAGTTACGGGTCGGGAATCACAGATACGCAGTATTTT. Translated, it gives CASSYGSGITDTQYF.

The rearrangement uses TRBV7-9 and TRBJ2-7; D is unresolved. From germline, CDR1 is SEHNR and CDR2 FQNEAQ (reference sequence). The CDR3 is 13 amino acids. Between the trimmed V and J ends, which lost 8 bases and 1 base, there was a span of 12 bases. This CDR3 reads CASLSRVSYEQYF. CDR3 DNA sequence: TGTGCCAGCTTATCCAGAGTATCCTACGAGCAGTACTTC.

The chain carries TRBV6-5 and TRBJ2-7, with D maybe TRBD1 (6 bases). CDR1 MNHEY and CDR2 SVGAGI come from the germline V gene. This CDR3 is built from 13 residues. V lost 7 bases and J lost 6, with 16 bases in between. The CDR3 spells CASTPGQPGEQYF. As DNA, the CDR3 is TGTGCCAGCACCCCGGGACAACCGGGCGAGCAGTACTTC.

V is TRBV2 and J is TRBJ2-6; TRBD1 aligns across 12 bases. This CDR3 is built from 22 residues. Trimming cost V 7 bases and J 8 bases; bases outside gene matches: 27. Germline V gene sequence: CDR1 SNHLY, CDR2 FYNNEI. CDR3: CASTPGTVTLWGQGANPNVLTF. Here the CDR3 DNA reads TGTGCCAGCACTCCGGGAACGGTAACATTGTGGGGACAGGGGGCGAATCCCAACGTCCTGACTTTC.

The chain joins TRBV27 to TRBJ1-1; maybe TRBD1 (5 bases). Germline CDR1 reads MNHEY; CDR2 reads SMNVEV (reference sequence). The CDR3 totals 17 residues. Trimming took 4 bases from V and 0 from J, leaving 18 bases between them. The DNA of the CDR3 is TGTGCCAGCAGTTCCTCGGGACTGGGAATTGTGAACACTGAAGCTTTCTTT. It encodes CASSSSGLGIVNTEAFF.

This chain uses TRBV29-1 with TRBJ1-2; D unresolved. The germline CDR1 and CDR2 sequences are SQVTM and ANQGSEA. The V end was cut by 5 bases, the J end by 2 bases, with 6 bases between. This CDR3 spans 11 amino acids. CDR3 amino acids: CSVTENYGYTF. In DNA form, the CDR3 reads TGCAGCGTTACTGAGAACTATGGCTACACCTTC.